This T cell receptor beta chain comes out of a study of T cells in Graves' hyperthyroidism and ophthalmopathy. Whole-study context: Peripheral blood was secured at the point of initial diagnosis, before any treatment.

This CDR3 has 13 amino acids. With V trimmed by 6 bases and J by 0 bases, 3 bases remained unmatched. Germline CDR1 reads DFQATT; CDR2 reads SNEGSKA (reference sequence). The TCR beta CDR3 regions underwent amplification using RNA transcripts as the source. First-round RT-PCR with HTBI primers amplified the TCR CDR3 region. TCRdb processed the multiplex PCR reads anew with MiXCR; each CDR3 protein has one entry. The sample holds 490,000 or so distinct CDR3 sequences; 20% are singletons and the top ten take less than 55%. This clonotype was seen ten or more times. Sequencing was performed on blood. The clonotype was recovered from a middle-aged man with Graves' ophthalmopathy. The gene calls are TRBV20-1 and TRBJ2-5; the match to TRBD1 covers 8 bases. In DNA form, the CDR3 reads TGCAGTGCCCCGGACAGGGACCAAGAGACCCAGTACTTC. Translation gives CSAPDRDQETQYF.